These T cell receptor beta chains were read from a single sample in a study of T-cell reconstitution after alpha-beta-depleted transplantation in children. TCRdb ran MiXCR on the PCR reads and lists one entry per CDR3 protein. The table shows about 76,000 distinct CDR3 sequences, with roughly 13% occurring only once. Source: PBMCs, mostly from graft donor cells, taken 180 days after TCRalphabeta/CD19-depleted stem cell transplant. Receptors were obtained from a male patient between 2 and 15 years old who had a stem cell transplant for acute lymphoblastic leukemia, so the T cells may come from the graft donor. Both conserved end residues are part of each CDR3. The D gene is left open where the match is weak. Some rows have no size entry. The others give once, few or many, or a class for an expanded clone.

D,V,size,J,CDR3,DNA
NA,TRBV7-2,NA,TRBJ1-1,CASSPSRTEAFF,TGTGCCAGCAGCCCTAGTAGGACTGAAGCTTTCTTT
NA,TRBV4-3,few,TRBJ2-3,CASSQDLAPAYTDTQYF,TGCGCCAGCAGCCAAGATCTGGCTCCTGCCTACACAGATACGCAGTATTTT
NA,TRBV20-1,few,TRBJ1-1,CSATRGVNTEAFF,TGCAGTGCTACCCGGGGAGTGAACACTGAAGCTTTCTTT
TRBD2,TRBV9,NA,TRBJ2-3,CASTAGEIRADTQYF,TGTGCCAGCACCGCGGGGGAGATTCGGGCAGATACGCAGTATTTT
NA,TRBV4-2,NA,TRBJ2-7,CTSSQDQRGPYEQYF,TGTACCAGCAGCCAAGATCAGAGAGGGCCCTACGAGCAGTACTTC
TRBD2,TRBV10-3,many,TRBJ2-1,CAISEGTSGIYEQFF,TGTGCCATCAGTGAGGGGACTAGCGGGATCTATGAGCAGTTCTTC
NA,TRBV5-1,NA,TRBJ2-2,CASSLLADTGELFF,TGCGCCAGCAGCTTGCTGGCCGACACCGGGGAGCTGTTTTTT
TRBD1,TRBV2,few,TRBJ2-7,CAIGTVSYEQYF,TGTGCCATCGGGACAGTTTCCTACGAGCAGTACTTC
NA,TRBV27,NA,TRBJ1-6,CASSRAGLILLHF,TGTGCCAGCAGTCGGGCAGGGTTGATACTGCTCCACTTT
TRBD1,TRBV4-2,NA,TRBJ1-2,CASSQTGQAHGYTF,TGTGCCAGCAGCCAAACGGGACAGGCCCATGGCTACACCTTC
TRBD2,TRBV7-2,few,TRBJ2-2,CASSLALLAGGTGELFF,TGTGCCAGCAGCTTAGCGCTCCTAGCGGGGGGCACCGGGGAGCTGTTTTTT
NA,TRBV12-3/TRBV12-4,many,TRBJ2-7,CASSFGGAYEQYF,TGTGCCAGCAGTTTTGGGGGAGCCTACGAGCAGTACTTC
NA,TRBV7-2,many,TRBJ1-5,CASSFNGGNQPQHF,TGTGCCAGCAGCTTCAATGGGGGGAATCAGCCCCAGCATTTT
NA,TRBV11-2,few,TRBJ2-1,CASSLGGVPYNEQFF,TGTGCCAGCAGCTTAGGGGGGGTACCCTACAATGAGCAGTTCTTC
NA,TRBV11-2,few,TRBJ2-3,CASRTSSTQYF,TGTGCCAGCAGGACCTCAAGTACGCAGTATTTT
TRBD1,TRBV9,few,TRBJ2-1,CASSGRTGDSSYNEQFF,TGTGCCAGCAGCGGGCGGACAGGGGATAGCTCCTACAATGAGCAGTTCTTC
NA,TRBV10-3,few,TRBJ2-2,CAIKTTPSNTGELFF,TGTGCCATCAAGACGACACCGTCGAACACCGGGGAGCTGTTTTTT
NA,TRBV7-8,NA,TRBJ2-5,CASSLYGDRVETQYF,TGTGCCAGCAGCTTGTACGGGGACCGGGTAGAGACCCAGTACTTC
NA,TRBV7-3,NA,TRBJ2-2,CASSHGTGELFF,TGTGCCAGCAGCCACGGGACCGGGGAGCTGTTTTTT
TRBD2,TRBV27,NA,TRBJ2-7,CASSPRTSGANEQYF,TGTGCCAGCAGCCCTCGGACTAGCGGGGCAAACGAGCAGTACTTC
TRBD2,TRBV4-3,many,TRBJ2-7,CASSQGTSGYEQYF,TGCGCCAGCAGCCAAGGGACTAGCGGGTACGAGCAGTACTTC
NA,TRBV6-1,NA,TRBJ2-7,CARGSGDNSYEQYF,TGTGCCCGGGGAAGCGGGGACAACTCCTACGAGCAGTACTTC
NA,TRBV5-6,NA,TRBJ2-7,CASSLPGVREQYF,TGTGCCAGCAGCTTGCCGGGGGTGAGGGAGCAGTACTTC